These 4 T cell receptor beta chains originate from one sample sequenced in a study of T-cell memory formation after mild COVID-19 (TCRdb year 2021). Library preparation used 5' RACE. These reads were obtained on an Illumina NovaSeq 6000. TCRdb's own reprocessing of the public reads used fastp at Q25 and MiXCR and kept productive beta chains. Entries are consolidated by CDR3 protein sequence, retaining the most common genes and DNA. The sample records 400,000 to 500,000 distinct CDR3 sequences, about 19% of which are singletons. The biggest ten clones account for around 8% of the sample. The sample consisted of PBMCs or a T cell subset sorted from them (not recorded which). The receptors here all came from an adult woman who had mild COVID-19 (a few samples of this study predate the infection). The sample titles of this study are shuffled in the database, so cell type and time point are left out; the donor was told from shared clones.

The chain is built from TRBV6-1 and TRBJ2-1, with D perhaps matching TRBD2 (7 bases). The ends were cut back, 6 bases at V and 5 bases at J, with 17 bases in the middle. The CDR3 totals 15 residues. Germline V lookup: CDR1 MNHNS, CDR2 SASEGT. The CDR3 DNA reads as TGTGCCAGCAGGAGGGGGGGAAGTGGGCACAATGAGCAGTTCTTC. This codes for CASRRGGSGHNEQFF.

This clonotype was observed a few times. The rearrangement joins TRBV12-3 or TRBV12-4 to TRBJ2-1; possibly TRBD1 or TRBD2 for D (5 bases each). CDR3 length: 15 residues. V lost 5 bases, J lost 2 bases, and 13 bases lay in between. For the CDR3, the DNA is TGTGCCAGCAGTCCCGGGACCTTTCCCTACAATGAGCAGTTCTTC. It encodes CASSPGTFPYNEQFF.

The table lists this clonotype with many counts. The CDR3 sequence: CASSLVGQRTGELFF. CDR3 DNA sequence: TGTGCCAGTAGTTTGGTCGGGCAGCGCACCGGGGAGCTGTTTTTT. The gene calls are TRBV19 and TRBJ2-2; D call uncertain. The CDR3 has 15 residues. V was shortened by 5 bases and J by 4 bases, with 14 bases between the two germline ends. CDR1 is LNHDA, CDR2 SQIVND, per germline (reference sequence). The entire variable domain, with the rest obtained from reference TRBV19 and TRBJ2-2, is as follows: DGGITQSPKYLFRKEGQNVTLSCEQNLNHDAMYWYRQDPGQGLRLIYYSQIVNDFQKGDIAEGYSVSREKKESFPLTVTSAQKNPTAFYLCASSLVGQRTGELFFGEGSRLTVL.

This clonotype turned up a few times. This chain uses TRBV20-1 with TRBJ2-7; D unclear. The CDR3 length is 13 residues. Deletions cut 0 bases from V and 3 bases from J, with 9 bases between. CDR1 and CDR2 from the germline V gene are DFQATT and SNEGSKA (reference sequence). The CDR3 sequence is CSARDPRFYEQYF. CDR3 bases: TGCAGTGCTAGAGATCCACGGTTCTACGAGCAGTACTTC.